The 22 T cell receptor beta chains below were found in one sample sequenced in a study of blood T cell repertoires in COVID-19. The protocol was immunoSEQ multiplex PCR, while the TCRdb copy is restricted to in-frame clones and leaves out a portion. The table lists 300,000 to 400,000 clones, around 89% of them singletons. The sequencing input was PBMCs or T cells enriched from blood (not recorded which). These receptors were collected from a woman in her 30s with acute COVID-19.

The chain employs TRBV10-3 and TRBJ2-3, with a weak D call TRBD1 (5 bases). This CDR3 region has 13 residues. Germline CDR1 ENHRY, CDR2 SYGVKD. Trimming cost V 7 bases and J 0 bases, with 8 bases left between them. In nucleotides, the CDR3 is TGTGCCATCACAGCAGGGAGCACAGATACGCAGTATTTT. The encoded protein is CAITAGSTDTQYF.

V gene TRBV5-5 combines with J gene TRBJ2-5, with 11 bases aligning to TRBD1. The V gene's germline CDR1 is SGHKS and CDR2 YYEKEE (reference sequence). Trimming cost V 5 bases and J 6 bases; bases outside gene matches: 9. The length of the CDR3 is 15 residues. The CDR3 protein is CASSWDRGAMQTQYF. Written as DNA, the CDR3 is TGTGCCAGCAGTTGGGACAGGGGGGCTATGCAGACCCAGTACTTC. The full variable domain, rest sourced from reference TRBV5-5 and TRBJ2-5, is DAGVTQSPTHLIKTRGQQVTLRCSPISGHKSVSWYQQVLGQGPQFIFQYYEKEERGRGNFPDRFSARQFPNYSSELNVNALLLGDSALYLCASSWDRGAMQTQYFGPGTRLLVL.

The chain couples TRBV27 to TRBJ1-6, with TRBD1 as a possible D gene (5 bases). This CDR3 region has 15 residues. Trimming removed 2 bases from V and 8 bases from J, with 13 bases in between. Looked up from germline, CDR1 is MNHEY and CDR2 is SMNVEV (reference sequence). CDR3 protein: CASSLKVTGYSPLHF. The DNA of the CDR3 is TGTGCCAGCAGTTTAAAAGTTACAGGCTATTCACCCCTCCACTTT.

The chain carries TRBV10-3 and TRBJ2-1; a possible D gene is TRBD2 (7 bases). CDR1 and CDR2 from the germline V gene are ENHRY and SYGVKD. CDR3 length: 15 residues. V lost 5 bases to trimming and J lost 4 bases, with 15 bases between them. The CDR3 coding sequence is TGTGCCATCAGTTGGGGGGGGGACAATTACAATGAGCAGTTCTTC. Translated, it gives CAISWGGDNYNEQFF.

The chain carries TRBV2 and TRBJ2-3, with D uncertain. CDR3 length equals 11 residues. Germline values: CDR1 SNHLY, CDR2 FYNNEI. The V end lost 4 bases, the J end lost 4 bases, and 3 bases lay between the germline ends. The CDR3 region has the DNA TGTGCCAGCAGTGTAGCAGATACGCAGTATTTT. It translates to CASSVADTQYF.

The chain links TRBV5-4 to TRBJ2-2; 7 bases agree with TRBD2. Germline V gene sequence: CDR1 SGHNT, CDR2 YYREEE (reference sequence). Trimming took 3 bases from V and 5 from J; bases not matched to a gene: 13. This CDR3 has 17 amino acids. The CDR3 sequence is CASSSLRREGSTGELFF. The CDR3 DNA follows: TGTGCCAGCAGCTCCCTCCGCAGGGAGGGATCGACCGGGGAGCTGTTTTTT.

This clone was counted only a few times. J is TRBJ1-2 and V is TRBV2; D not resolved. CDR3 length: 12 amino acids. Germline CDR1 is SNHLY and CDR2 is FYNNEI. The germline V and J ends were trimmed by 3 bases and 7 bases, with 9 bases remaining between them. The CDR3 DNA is TGTGCCAGCAGTGATCCCCAGGTTGGCTACACCTTC. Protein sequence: CASSDPQVGYTF.

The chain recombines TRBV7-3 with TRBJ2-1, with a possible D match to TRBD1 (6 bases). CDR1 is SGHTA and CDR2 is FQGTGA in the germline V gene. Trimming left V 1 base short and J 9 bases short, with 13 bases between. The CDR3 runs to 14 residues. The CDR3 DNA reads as TGTGCCAGCAGCTTAAATGTGATAGGGGGTGAGCAGTTCTTC. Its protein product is CASSLNVIGGEQFF.

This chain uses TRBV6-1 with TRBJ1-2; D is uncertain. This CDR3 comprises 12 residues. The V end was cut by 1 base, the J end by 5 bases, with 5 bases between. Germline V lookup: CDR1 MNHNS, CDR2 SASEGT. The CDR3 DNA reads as TGTGCCAGCAGTGAAGGGAGATATGGCTACACCTTC. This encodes CASSEGRYGYTF.

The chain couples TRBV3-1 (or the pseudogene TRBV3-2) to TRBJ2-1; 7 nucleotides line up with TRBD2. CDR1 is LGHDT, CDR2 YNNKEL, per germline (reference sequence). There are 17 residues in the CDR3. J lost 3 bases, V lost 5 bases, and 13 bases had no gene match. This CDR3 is CASSSDIGGGRYNEQFF. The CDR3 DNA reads TGTGCCAGCAGCTCCGATATCGGCGGGGGACGCTACAATGAGCAGTTCTTC.

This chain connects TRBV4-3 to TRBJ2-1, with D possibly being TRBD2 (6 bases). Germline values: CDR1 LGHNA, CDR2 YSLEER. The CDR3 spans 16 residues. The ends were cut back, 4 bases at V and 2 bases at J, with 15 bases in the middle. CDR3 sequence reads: CASSLKWGVPYNEQFF. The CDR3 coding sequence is TGCGCCAGCAGCCTTAAATGGGGGGTTCCCTACAATGAGCAGTTCTTC.

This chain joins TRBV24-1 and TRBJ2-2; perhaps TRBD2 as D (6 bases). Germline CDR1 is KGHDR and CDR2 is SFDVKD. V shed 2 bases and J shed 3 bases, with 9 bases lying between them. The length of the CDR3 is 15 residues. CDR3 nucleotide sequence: TGTGCCACCAGTGATTGGGACTCCTACACCGGGGAGCTGTTTTTT. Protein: CATSDWDSYTGELFF.

CDR3 in amino acids: CAWSGRNLPLHF. The DNA of the CDR3 is TGTGCCTGGAGTGGGAGAAACTTACCCCTCCACTTT. The chain combines TRBV30 with TRBJ1-6; D not certain. Germline CDR1 and CDR2: GTSNPN and SVGIG (reference sequence). Deletions cut 1 base from V and 12 bases from J, with 10 bases between. The CDR3 is 12 residues long.

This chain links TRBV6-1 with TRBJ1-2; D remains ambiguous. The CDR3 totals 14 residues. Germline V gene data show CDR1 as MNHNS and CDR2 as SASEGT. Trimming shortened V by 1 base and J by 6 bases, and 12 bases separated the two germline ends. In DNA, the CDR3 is TGTGCCAGCAGTGAAGAACCGTGGCAGGATGGCTACACCTTC. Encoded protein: CASSEEPWQDGYTF.

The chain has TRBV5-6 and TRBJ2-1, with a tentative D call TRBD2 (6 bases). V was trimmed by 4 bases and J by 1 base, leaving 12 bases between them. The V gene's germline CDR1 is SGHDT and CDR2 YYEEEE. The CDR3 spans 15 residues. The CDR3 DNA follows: TGTGCCAGCAGCCCGGAGGGACTTTCCTACAATGAGCAGTTCTTC. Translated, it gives CASSPEGLSYNEQFF.

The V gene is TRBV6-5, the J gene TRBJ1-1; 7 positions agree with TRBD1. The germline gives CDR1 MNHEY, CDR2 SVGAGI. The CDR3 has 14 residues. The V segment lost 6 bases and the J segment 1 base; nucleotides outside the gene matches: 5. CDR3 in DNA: TGTGCCAGCAGCGGCCGGGACAGGAACACTGAAGCTTTCTTT. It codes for CASSGRDRNTEAFF.

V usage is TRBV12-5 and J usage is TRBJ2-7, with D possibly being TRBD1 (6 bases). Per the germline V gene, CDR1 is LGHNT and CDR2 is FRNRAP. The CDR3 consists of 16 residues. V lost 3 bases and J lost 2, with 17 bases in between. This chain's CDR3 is CASGFNVQGQTYEQYF. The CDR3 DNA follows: TGTGCTAGTGGTTTTAACGTACAGGGACAAACCTACGAGCAGTACTTC.

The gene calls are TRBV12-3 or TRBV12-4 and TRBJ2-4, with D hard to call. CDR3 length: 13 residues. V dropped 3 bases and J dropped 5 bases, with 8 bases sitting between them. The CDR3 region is CASSFTIQNIQYF. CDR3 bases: TGTGCCAGCAGTTTTACTATCCAAAACATTCAGTACTTC.

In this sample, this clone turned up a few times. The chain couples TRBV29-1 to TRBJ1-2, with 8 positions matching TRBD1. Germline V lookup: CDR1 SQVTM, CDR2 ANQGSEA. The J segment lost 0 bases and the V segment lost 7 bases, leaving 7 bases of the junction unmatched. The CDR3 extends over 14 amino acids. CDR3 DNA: TGCAGCGCAGGACAGGGACTATCTAACTATGGCTACACCTTC. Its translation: CSAGQGLSNYGYTF.

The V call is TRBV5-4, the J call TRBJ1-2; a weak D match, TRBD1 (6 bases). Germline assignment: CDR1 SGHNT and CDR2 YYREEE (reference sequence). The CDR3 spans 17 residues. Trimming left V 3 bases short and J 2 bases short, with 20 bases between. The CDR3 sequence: CASSSIKQGWGNYGYTF. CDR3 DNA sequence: TGTGCCAGCAGCTCCATTAAACAGGGTTGGGGGAACTATGGCTACACCTTC.

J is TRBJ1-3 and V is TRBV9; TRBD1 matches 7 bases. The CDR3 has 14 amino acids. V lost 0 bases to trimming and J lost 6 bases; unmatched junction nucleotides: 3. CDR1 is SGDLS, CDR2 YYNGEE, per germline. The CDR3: CASSVGQGINTIYF. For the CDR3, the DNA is TGTGCCAGCAGCGTAGGACAGGGTATAAACACCATATATTTT.

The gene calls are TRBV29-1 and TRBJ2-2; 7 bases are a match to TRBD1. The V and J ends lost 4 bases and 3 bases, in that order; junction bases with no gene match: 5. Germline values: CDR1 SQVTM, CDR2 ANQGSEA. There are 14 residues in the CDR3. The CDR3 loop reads CSVGRDRDTGELFF. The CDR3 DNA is TGCAGCGTTGGCCGGGACAGAGACACCGGGGAGCTGTTTTTT.